The sequence of this TCR beta chain was determined in a study of blood T cell repertoires in COVID-19 (dated by TCRdb to the early 2020s). About the study as a whole: Samples covering the acute and convalescent phases of COVID-19 were provided by collaborators in the United States, Italy and Spain. The repertoires were released in a freely available public database intended as a resource for research on the immune response to SARS-CoV-2. The prospective study material was composed of cDNA or gDNA derived from T cells, B-cell-depleted T cells, or PBMCs. Subjects who had been exposed to COVID-19, were actively infected with it, or had recovered from it provided the deeply sampled blood TCRbeta repertoires that made up the dataset. Where HLA class I and class II types were available, the types were taken from metadata supplied by the sample provider, not from assay-based typing. Samples came from the ongoing ImmuneRACE study (first 160 participants) plus 1,254 subjects from 6 global collaborators. The sample metadata nearly always contained a de-identified subject ID, COVID-19 status, age in years and sex. Beyond this particular receptor, the publication reports: The amount of clinical and demographic metadata varied by source and participant and was provided uncurated.

At one collaborating source in Seattle, patients were enrolled during active infection and were followed longitudinally through the course of disease. Each collaborating institution followed its own protocols to collect whole blood in K2EDTA tubes. Collaborator samples were shipped for TCRbeta analysis as frozen whole blood, isolated PBMCs, or DNA extracted from either sample type. The CDR3 spans 21 residues, from the cysteine through the phenylalanine. Of all the DNA, just the CDR3 is kept, 63 bases in frame from base 1. In the germline V gene, CDR1 corresponds to SGHRS and CDR2 to YFSETQ. V is reduced by 5 bases and J by 0 bases, leaving a spacing of 30 bases between them. On this clone: Its specific antigen is unknown. Base qualities are not at hand, and no much larger clone is one base apart.

TCRbeta CDR3 regions were amplified from genomic DNA by means of the immunoSEQ Assay, a bias-controlled multiplex PCR. Regarding the original processing steps: Within the assay, amplification of reference gene primers was used to estimate how many nucleated cells each sample contained. To quantify the absolute abundance of each unique TCRbeta CDR3 rearrangement, sequence reads were collapsed and filtered. For each sample, productive Simpson clonality was calculated as the square root of Simpson's diversity index over productive rearrangements. This immuneACCESS table, as held by TCRdb, lists in-frame sequences with V and J called but not all clones. Of the missing ones, under half trace to an unresolved V gene in checked studies; the others have no known cause. For V, J and clone size, that table is used; D and trimming come from the DNA. For this sample there are 55,000 or so clones; around nine tenths appear just once. Of the sample, approximately 6% falls within the top ten clones.

The TCR comes from a woman in her sixties or seventies with COVID-19, enrolled during active disease. Sequenced material: peripheral blood. The chain was built from TRBV5-1 and TRBJ2-1; 5 matching bases give a weak D call of TRBD1. The nucleotide sequence is TGCGCCAGCAGAATCTCCTGGGGCCCCTCCAATCTTGCCAGCTCCTACAATGAGCAGTTCTTC. Translation gives CASRISWGPSNLASSYNEQFF. Extended through the reference TRBV5-1 and TRBJ2-1 proteins, this CDR3 yields the full variable domain: KAGVTQTPRYLIKTRGQQVTLSCSPISGHRSVSWYQQTPGQGLQFLFEYFSETQRNKGNFPGRFSGRQFSNSRSEMNVSTLELGDSALYLCASRISWGPSNLASSYNEQFFGPGTRLTVL.